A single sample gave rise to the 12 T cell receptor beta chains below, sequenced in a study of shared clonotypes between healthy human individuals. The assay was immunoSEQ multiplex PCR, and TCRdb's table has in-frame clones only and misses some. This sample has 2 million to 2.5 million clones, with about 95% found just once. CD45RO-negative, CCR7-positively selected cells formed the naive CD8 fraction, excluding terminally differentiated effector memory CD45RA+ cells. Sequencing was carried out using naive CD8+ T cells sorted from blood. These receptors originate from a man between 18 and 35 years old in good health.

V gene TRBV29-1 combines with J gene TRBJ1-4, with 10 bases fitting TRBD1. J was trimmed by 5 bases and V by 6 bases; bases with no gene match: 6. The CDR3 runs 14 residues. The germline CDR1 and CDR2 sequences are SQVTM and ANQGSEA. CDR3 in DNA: TGCAGCGTACTAAGACAGGGGGCGAATGAAAAACTGTTTTTT. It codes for CSVLRQGANEKLFF.

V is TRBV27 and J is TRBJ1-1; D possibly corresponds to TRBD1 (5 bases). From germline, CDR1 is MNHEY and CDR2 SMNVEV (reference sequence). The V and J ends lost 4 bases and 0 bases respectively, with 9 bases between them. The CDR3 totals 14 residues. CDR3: CASSSGTMNTEAFF. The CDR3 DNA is TGTGCCAGCAGTTCCGGGACTATGAACACTGAAGCTTTCTTT.

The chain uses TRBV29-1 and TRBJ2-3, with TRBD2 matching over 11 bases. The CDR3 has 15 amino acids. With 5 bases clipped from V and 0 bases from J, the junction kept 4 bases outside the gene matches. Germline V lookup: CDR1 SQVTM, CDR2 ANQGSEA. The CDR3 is CSVRGLAASTDTQYF. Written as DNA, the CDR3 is TGCAGCGTTAGGGGACTAGCGGCTAGCACAGATACGCAGTATTTT.

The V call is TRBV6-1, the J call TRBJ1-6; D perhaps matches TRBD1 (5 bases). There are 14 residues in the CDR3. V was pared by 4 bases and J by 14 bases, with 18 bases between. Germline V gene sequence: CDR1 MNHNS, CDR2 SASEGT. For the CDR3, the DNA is TGTGCCAGCAGTGGGCTGGGACCTCCTGACGCCCTCCACTTT. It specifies CASSGLGPPDALHF.

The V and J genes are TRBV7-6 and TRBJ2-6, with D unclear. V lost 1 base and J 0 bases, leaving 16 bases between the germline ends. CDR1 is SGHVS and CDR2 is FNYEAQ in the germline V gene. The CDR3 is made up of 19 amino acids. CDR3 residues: CASSLDYARLSSGANVLTF. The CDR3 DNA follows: TGTGCCAGCAGCTTAGATTACGCGAGGCTCAGCTCTGGGGCCAACGTCCTGACTTTC.

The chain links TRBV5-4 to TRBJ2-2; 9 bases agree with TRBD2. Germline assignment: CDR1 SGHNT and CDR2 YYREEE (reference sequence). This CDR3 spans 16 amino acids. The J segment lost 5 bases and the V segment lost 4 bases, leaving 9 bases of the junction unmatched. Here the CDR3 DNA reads TGTGCCAGCAGCGAGACAGTAGCGGGGGAAACCGGGGAGCTGTTTTTT. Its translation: CASSETVAGETGELFF.

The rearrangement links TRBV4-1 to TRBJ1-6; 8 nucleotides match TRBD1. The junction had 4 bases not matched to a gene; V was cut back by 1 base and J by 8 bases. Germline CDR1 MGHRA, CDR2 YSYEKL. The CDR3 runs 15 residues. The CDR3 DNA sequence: TGCGCCAGCAGCCAAGGGACAGGGTGGGATTCACCCCTCCACTTT. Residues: CASSQGTGWDSPLHF.

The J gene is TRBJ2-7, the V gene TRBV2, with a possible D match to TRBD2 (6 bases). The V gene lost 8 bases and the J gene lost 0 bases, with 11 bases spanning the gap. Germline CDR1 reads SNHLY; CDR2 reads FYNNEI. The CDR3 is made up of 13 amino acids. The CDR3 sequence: CASYSGHSYEQYF. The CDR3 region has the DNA TGTGCCAGCTATAGCGGACACTCCTACGAGCAGTACTTC.

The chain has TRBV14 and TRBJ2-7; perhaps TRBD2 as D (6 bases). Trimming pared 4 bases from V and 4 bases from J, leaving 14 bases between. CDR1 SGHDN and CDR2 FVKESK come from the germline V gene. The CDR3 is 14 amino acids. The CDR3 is CASSPGLTLYEQYF. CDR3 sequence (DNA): TGTGCCAGCAGCCCGGGACTTACATTATACGAGCAGTACTTC.

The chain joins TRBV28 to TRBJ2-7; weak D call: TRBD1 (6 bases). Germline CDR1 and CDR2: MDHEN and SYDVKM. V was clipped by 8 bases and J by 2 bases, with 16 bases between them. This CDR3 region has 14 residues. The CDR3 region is CASRSTGLAYEQYF. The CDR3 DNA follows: TGTGCCAGCCGATCTACAGGGTTGGCCTACGAGCAGTACTTC.

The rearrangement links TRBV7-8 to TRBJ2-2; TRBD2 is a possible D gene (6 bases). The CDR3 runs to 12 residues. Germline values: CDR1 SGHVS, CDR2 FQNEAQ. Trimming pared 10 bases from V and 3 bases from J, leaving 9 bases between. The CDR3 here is CATPSDTGELFF. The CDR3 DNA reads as TGTGCCACACCTAGCGACACCGGGGAGCTGTTTTTT.

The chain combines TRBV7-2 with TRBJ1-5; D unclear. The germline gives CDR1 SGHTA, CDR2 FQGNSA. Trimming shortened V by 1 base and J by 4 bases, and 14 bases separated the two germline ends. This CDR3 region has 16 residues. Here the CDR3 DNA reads TGTGCCAGCAGCTTAGGCCTCCTGGGCAGTAATCAGCCCCAGCATTTT. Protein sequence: CASSLGLLGSNQPQHF.